This entry describes one T cell receptor beta chain. Antigen specificity is unknown. CDR1 SGHTA and CDR2 FQGNSA come from the germline V gene. V shed 1 base and J shed 7 bases, with 11 bases lying between them. The CDR3 extends over 14 amino acids. This sample was included in a study of shared clonotypes between healthy human individuals. Study-wide results and caveats: Clonotype sharing among the donors was expected to vary with sequencing depth. Shared across a handful of donors were about 4.6% of the naive CD4 clonotypes.

TCRdb's table, derived via immunoSEQ multiplex PCR, lists solely in-frame clones and lacks some. The sample carries approximately 620,000 clones, 95% to 98% recorded once. The CD4+ fraction was divided into a CD45RA+ naive subset and a CD45RA-negative memory subset. The sequenced sample was naive CD4+ T cells sorted from blood. Sample subset: CD45RA+ positively selected. The gene calls are TRBV7-2 and TRBJ1-5; D not certain. This TCR was sampled from a woman in her twenties or thirties in good health. The CDR3 nucleotides are TGTGCCAGCAGCTTAGATGGAAAAGGGCAGCCCCAGCATTTT. Amino acid sequence: CASSLDGKGQPQHF. Looking up the rest from reference TRBV7-2 and TRBJ1-5 gives the full variable domain: GAGVSQSPSNKVTEKGKDVELRCDPISGHTALYWYRQSLGQGLEFLIYFQGNSAPDKSGLPSDRFSAERTGGSVSTLTIQRTQQEDSAVYLCASSLDGKGQPQHFGDGTRLSIL.